Listed here is a single T cell receptor (beta chain). This sample was included in a study of CD8 T cells in Susac syndrome. Overall study context: Patients with Susac syndrome were therapy-naive, on corticosteroids, or on intravenous immunoglobulin alone at blood draw.

RNA was extracted with the RNeasy kit, and a quantity of about 0.45 to 1 ug was reverse transcribed using random hexamers. TCRdb recomputed calls from the immunoSEQ multiplex PCR reads with MiXCR, one row per CDR3 protein. The table includes under 150,000 distinct CDR3 sequences, more than 85% detected once. The CDR3 spans 14 residues. V lost 6 bases, J lost 7 bases, and 18 bases lay in between. Source material: CD4+ T cells from PBMCs. The origin of this receptor is a human donor with Susac syndrome. V is TRBV12-3 or TRBV12-4 and J is TRBJ1-2, with a tentative D call TRBD1 (6 bases). CDR3 DNA sequence: TGTGCCAGCAGAAACGCGGGACACGGCGGTGGCTACACCTTC. Protein product: CASRNAGHGGGYTF.